This is a list of T cell receptor beta chains from one sample in a study of patients and donors after allogeneic stem cell transplantation. TCRdb fed the RT-PCR reads into MiXCR, producing one record per CDR3 protein. The data show hundreds of thousands of distinct CDR3 sequences, with roughly 17% seen just once and around 7.2% held by the top ten. Source material: blood, either unsorted or a sorted T cell fraction (not recorded which). The receptors stem from a human donor who was either an allogeneic HSCT recipient or a stem cell or donor lymphocyte infusion donor (not recorded which). It is not recorded whose cells these are; they may come from a transplant donor. CDR3s include the opening cysteine and the closing phenylalanine or tryptophan. Fields, in order: D gene, clone size, V gene, J gene, CDR3 protein, CDR3 DNA. A D gene is named only where the DNA matches it firmly. The size field is filled for only some rows; it gives once, few, many or a size class.

TRBD1	many	TRBV5-1	TRBJ1-2	CASSFATGKGGYTF	TGCGCCAGCAGCTTCGCGACAGGGAAAGGTGGCTACACCTTC
.	.	TRBV6-2/TRBV6-3	TRBJ1-5	CASSPSVGNQPQHF	TGTGCCAGCAGCCCCTCGGTGGGCAATCAGCCCCAGCATTTT
.	few	TRBV7-9	TRBJ2-5	CASSGSGYQETQYF	TGTGCCAGCAGTGGCTCGGGGTACCAAGAGACCCAGTACTTC
TRBD1	.	TRBV4-1	TRBJ1-5	CASSRLTGVNQPQHF	TGCGCCAGCAGCCGCCTGACAGGGGTCAATCAGCCCCAGCATTTT
.	many	TRBV5-1	TRBJ2-1	CASSSIGLAFF	TGCGCCAGTAGCTCGATCGGGTTGGCATTCTTC
TRBD1	.	TRBV28	TRBJ1-2	CASRDRGHGYTF	TGTGCCAGTCGGGACAGGGGGCATGGCTACACCTTC
.	.	TRBV19	TRBJ2-2	CASSTGALATGELFF	TGTGCCAGTAGTACGGGCGCGTTGGCCACCGGGGAGCTGTTTTTT
.	.	TRBV20-1	TRBJ1-1	CSASAFPGGRTEAFF	TGCAGTGCTAGTGCCTTTCCAGGAGGACGGACTGAAGCTTTCTTT
.	.	TRBV20-1	TRBJ2-7	CSASTGQKGFEQYF	TGCAGTGCTAGTACCGGACAGAAGGGGTTCGAGCAGTACTTC
.	.	TRBV11-2	TRBJ1-3	CASSSNGNTIYF	TGTGCCAGCAGCTCCAATGGAAACACCATATATTTT
TRBD1	few	TRBV20-1	TRBJ1-2	CSARTGGIGYTF	TGCAGTGCGCGGACAGGGGGCATTGGCTACACCTTC
.	.	TRBV20-1	TRBJ2-5	CSARIETQYF	TGCAGTGCTAGAATAGAGACCCAGTACTTC
TRBD1	.	TRBV5-6	TRBJ2-5	CASSLGTGSEEWAQYF	TGTGCCAGCAGCTTGGGGACAGGGTCAGAGGAGTGGGCCCAGTACTTC
TRBD2	few	TRBV11-1	TRBJ2-3	CASSPWTSGVTDTQYF	TGTGCCAGCAGCCCGTGGACTAGCGGGGTCACAGATACGCAGTATTTT
TRBD2	many	TRBV12-3/TRBV12-4	TRBJ2-7	CASSSGTSSYEQYF	TGTGCCAGCAGTTCCGGGACTAGCAGCTACGAGCAGTACTTC
.	many	TRBV3-1	TRBJ1-1	CASSQVRRGDTEAFF	TGTGCCAGCAGCCAAGTGAGACGGGGAGACACTGAAGCTTTCTTT
TRBD1	.	TRBV5-1	TRBJ2-1	CASSPLTGASYNEQFF	TGCGCCAGCAGCCCCCTCACAGGGGCCTCCTACAATGAGCAGTTCTTC
.	few	TRBV7-9	TRBJ1-1	CASSLGRRPNTEAFF	TGTGCCAGCAGCTTAGGTCGACGCCCGAACACTGAAGCTTTCTTT
.	few	TRBV12-3/TRBV12-4	TRBJ1-2	CASRPPGEGGYTF	TGTGCCAGCAGGCCACCGGGCGAAGGAGGCTACACCTTC
TRBD1	.	TRBV27	TRBJ1-6	CASSWGQGPLPLHF	TGTGCCAGCAGTTGGGGACAGGGGCCTTTGCCCCTCCACTTT
.	few	TRBV20-1	TRBJ2-1	CSARVEGSQFF	TGCAGTGCTAGAGTAGAGGGGTCCCAGTTCTTC
TRBD2	.	TRBV9	TRBJ2-1	CASSVAQRLAGAYNEQFF	TGTGCCAGCAGCGTAGCCCAAAGACTAGCGGGGGCCTACAATGAGCAGTTCTTC
.	few	TRBV6-6	TRBJ2-3	CASSPMRSGTQYF	TGTGCCAGCAGCCCTATGCGCTCGGGTACGCAGTATTTT
.	many	TRBV12-3/TRBV12-4	TRBJ2-7	CASSLRLPRISYEQYF	TGTGCCAGCAGCCTCCGACTTCCCCGGATTTCCTACGAGCAGTACTTC
TRBD1	.	TRBV24-1	TRBJ1-5	CATSGDRGSNQPQHF	TGTGCCACCAGTGGAGACAGGGGTAGCAATCAGCCCCAGCATTTT
.	.	TRBV29-1	TRBJ1-1	CSVGTTRDFYMNTEAFF	TGCAGCGTTGGAACGACCCGGGACTTTTACATGAACACTGAAGCTTTCTTT
.	.	TRBV20-1	TRBJ2-1	CSATRRDYYNEQFF	TGCAGTGCTACGCGGCGCGACTACTACAATGAGCAGTTCTTC
.	many	TRBV7-8	TRBJ2-2	CASSLEVTLNTGELFF	TGTGCCAGCAGCTTAGAAGTGACTTTGAACACCGGGGAGCTGTTTTTT
TRBD2	many	TRBV4-1	TRBJ2-3	CASSPRLAGVGTDTQYF	TGCGCCAGCAGCCCACGACTAGCGGGAGTTGGCACAGATACGCAGTATTTT
.	few	TRBV20-1	TRBJ1-2	CSARGENYGYTF	TGCAGTGCTAGGGGGGAGAACTATGGCTACACCTTC
.	few	TRBV5-6	TRBJ1-2	CASSLGNYRSNYGYTF	TGTGCCAGCAGTTTGGGGAATTACAGGTCTAACTATGGCTACACCTTC
TRBD2	.	TRBV6-1	TRBJ2-2	CASSKLAGEVGELFF	TGTGCCAGCAGTAAACTAGCGGGGGAAGTCGGGGAGCTGTTTTTT
.	few	TRBV7-9	TRBJ2-7	CASSLASVSYEQYF	TGTGCCAGCAGCTTAGCGTCTGTCTCCTACGAGCAGTACTTC
TRBD2	few	TRBV20-1	TRBJ2-3	CSATLFGTSSTDTQYF	TGCAGTGCTACATTATTCGGGACTAGTAGCACAGATACGCAGTATTTT
TRBD1	.	TRBV7-9	TRBJ2-3	CASRSGGDTQYF	TGTGCCAGCAGGTCAGGGGGCGACACGCAGTATTTT